Below are 11 T cell receptor beta chains sequenced from a single sample in a study of blood T cell repertoires in COVID-19. Here immunoSEQ multiplex PCR was the method, and the copy in TCRdb shows in-frame clones only, minus some. The table includes tens of thousands of clones, less than 90% detected once. The sample consisted of peripheral blood. These receptors all stem from a human donor in a cohort sampled during active COVID-19.

The V gene is TRBV7-9, the J gene TRBJ2-1; 9 positions agree with TRBD1. Looked up from germline, CDR1 is SEHNR and CDR2 is FQNEAQ (reference sequence). Trimming cost V 2 bases and J 5 bases; bases outside gene matches: 4. There are 15 residues in the CDR3. The CDR3 sequence: CASSLSGQGNNEQFF. Here the CDR3 DNA reads TGTGCCAGCAGCTTATCGGGACAGGGAAACAATGAGCAGTTCTTC.

J is TRBJ2-5 and V is TRBV5-4, with 13 bases matching TRBD2. V lost 4 bases, J lost 0 bases, and 3 bases stayed unmatched. The germline CDR1 and CDR2 sequences are SGHNT and YYREEE (reference sequence). The CDR3 consists of 16 residues. This CDR3 is CASSRGLAGNQETQYF. In DNA form, the CDR3 reads TGTGCCAGCAGCCGGGGACTAGCGGGGAACCAAGAGACCCAGTACTTC.

The chain joins TRBV28 to TRBJ2-7, with D unresolved. The germline CDR1 and CDR2 sequences are MDHEN and SYDVKM. The CDR3 is 12 amino acids. Trimming stripped 3 bases from V and 3 bases from J, with 6 bases between. The chain's CDR3 is CASSFPGYEQYF. CDR3 DNA: TGTGCCAGCAGTTTCCCGGGCTACGAGCAGTACTTC.

This clone showed up just once. The rearrangement uses TRBV15 and TRBJ1-1; TRBD1 matches at 8 bases. The CDR3 sequence is 15 residues long. After removal of 4 bases from V and 1 base from J, the junction contained 5 bases not matched to a gene. The germline gives CDR1 LNHNV, CDR2 YYDKDF (reference sequence). The CDR3 sequence: CATSTRDRRNTEAFF. The CDR3 coding sequence is TGTGCCACCAGCACCAGGGACAGGCGGAACACTGAAGCTTTCTTT.

This clone came up once. The genes are TRBV6-2 or TRBV6-3 and TRBJ2-1; 12 bases align to TRBD2. CDR1 is MNHEY, CDR2 SVGEGT, per germline. The CDR3 contains 17 residues. The V segment lost 4 bases and the J segment 2 bases; nucleotides outside the gene matches: 6. The CDR3 region is CASSFRTSGVAYNEQFF. The CDR3 bases are TGTGCCAGCAGTTTCCGGACTAGCGGGGTGGCCTACAATGAGCAGTTCTTC.

The chain uses TRBV3-1 (or the pseudogene TRBV3-2) and TRBJ1-5; D remains unclear. The V end was cut by 2 bases, the J end by 1 base, with 12 bases between. This CDR3 comprises 16 residues. Germline loops: CDR1 LGHDT, CDR2 YNNKEL (reference sequence). As DNA, the CDR3 is TGTGCCAGCAGCCAATCAGCGGGGAGCAGCAATCAGCCCCAGCATTTT. Protein product: CASSQSAGSSNQPQHF.

V and J are TRBV30 and TRBJ2-5; a weak D match, TRBD2 (7 bases). Trimming removed 2 bases from V and 4 bases from J, with 17 bases in between. The CDR3 is 15 amino acids. Germline-derived CDR1 and CDR2 are GTSNPN and SVGIG (reference sequence). The CDR3 DNA reads as TGTGCCTGGAGTAGACCTAGGGGGGGGCGAGAGACCCAGTACTTC. Its protein is CAWSRPRGGRETQYF.

This sequence joins TRBV28 and TRBJ2-5; D may be TRBD2 (5 bases). The CDR3 has 12 residues. Germline CDR1 MDHEN, CDR2 SYDVKM. The V end was cut by 3 bases, the J end by 9 bases, with 11 bases between. CDR3 sequence: CASSLRVTAQYF. CDR3 coding DNA: TGTGCCAGCAGTTTGCGGGTGACGGCCCAGTACTTC.

This clone showed up just once. The V gene is TRBV5-6, the J gene TRBJ2-1; perhaps TRBD2 as D (6 bases). V was clipped by 4 bases and J by 0 bases, with 8 bases between them. The germline V gene has CDR1 SGHDT and CDR2 YYEEEE. CDR3 length: 14 amino acids. CDR3 protein: CASSRTTSYNEQFF. CDR3 sequence (DNA): TGTGCCAGCAGCAGGACTACCTCCTACAATGAGCAGTTCTTC.

The chain links TRBV11-3 to TRBJ2-1, with 14 bases matching TRBD2. The J segment lost 10 bases and the V segment lost 5 bases, leaving 7 bases of the junction unmatched. The CDR3 runs 15 residues. Germline V gene lookup returns CDR1 SGHNT and CDR2 YENEEA. This chain's CDR3 is CASSPTSGGAGEQFF. Written as DNA, the CDR3 is TGTGCCAGCAGCCCGACTAGCGGGGGGGCGGGGGAGCAGTTCTTC.

This clone occurred a few times. The rearrangement joins TRBV19 to TRBJ1-3, with a tentative D call TRBD1 (5 bases). This CDR3 is 16 amino acids long. Between the trimmed V and J ends, which lost 4 bases and 0 bases, there was a span of 13 bases. Germline V gene lookup returns CDR1 LNHDA and CDR2 SQIVND (reference sequence). CDR3 amino acids: CASSTRQRPSGNTIYF. Written as DNA, the CDR3 is TGTGCCAGTAGTACGCGACAGCGCCCCTCTGGAAACACCATATATTTT.